This T cell receptor beta chain derives from a study of beta chain features in type 1 diabetes. Findings and limits, study-wide: PCR might favor shorter templates, equally in patients and controls. Within the patient group, naive, central memory and Treg TCRB repertoires appeared more similar to each other than within healthy donors.

The whole isolated RNA underwent reverse transcription, so sequencing captured expressed TCRB transcripts. Naive, central memory and regulatory T cell samples came to a mean of around 3.5 million reads. The repertoire was sequenced with immunoSEQ multiplex PCR; TCRdb's copy has only in-frame clones and lacks some. This table has a few hundred thousand clones, about 30% appearing once. Points on this clone: Its antigen is unidentified.

V gave up 0 bases and J gave up 4 bases; unmatched junction bases: 2. Germline values: CDR1 MNHEY, CDR2 SMNVEV (reference sequence). The CDR3 consists of 15 residues. Purity (above 98%) was reached by all sorted populations. The specimen sequenced was central memory CD4+ T cells from blood. The V call is TRBV27, the J call TRBJ2-3; TRBD1 matches 9 bases. The receptor was derived from a man aged 25-45 years in good health. This CDR3 reads CASSLSQGAPDTQYF. CDR3 DNA sequence: TGTGCCAGCAGTTTATCACAGGGGGCCCCAGATACGCAGTATTTT.